These 29 T cell receptor beta chains originate from one sample sequenced in a study of graft-versus-host responses after intestinal transplantation. Clones were read by immunoSEQ multiplex PCR, and TCRdb kept only the in-frame ones, dropping some. The table lists over 65,000 clones, roughly nine tenths of them singletons. These receptors lack a known antigen. The source was unstimulated CD4+ T cells sorted from spleen or lymph node cells, collected before intestinal transplant. The source is a human donor who received an intestinal transplant.

This chain uses TRBV6-6 with TRBJ1-1; a weak D match, TRBD1 (5 bases). V was trimmed by 5 bases and J by 0 bases, leaving 10 bases between them. The CDR3 runs to 14 residues. Per germline, CDR1 MNHNY and CDR2 SVGAGI (reference sequence). The CDR3 DNA is TGTGCCAGCAGTCCGACAGTTATGAACACTGAAGCTTTCTTT. Translated: CASSPTVMNTEAFF.

This rearrangement joins TRBV5-8 to TRBJ2-3, with D hard to call. Germline loops: CDR1 SGHTS, CDR2 YDEGEE. The CDR3 extends over 13 amino acids. The V end lost 4 bases, the J end lost 5 bases, and 11 bases lay between the germline ends. CDR3 sequence: CASSHPSRDTQYF. CDR3 in DNA: TGTGCCAGCAGCCACCCCAGTCGAGATACGCAGTATTTT.

V gene TRBV28 combines with J gene TRBJ1-5; D remains ambiguous. Germline assignment: CDR1 MDHEN and CDR2 SYDVKM. The V end was cut by 2 bases, the J end by 7 bases, with 6 bases between. CDR3 length: 12 residues. The CDR3 sequence: CASSLAGQPQHF. The CDR3 DNA reads TGTGCCAGCAGTTTAGCGGGGCAGCCCCAGCATTTT.

The chain uses TRBV27 and TRBJ2-4; TRBD1 might be the D (6 bases). The CDR3 is 15 amino acids. From germline, CDR1 is MNHEY and CDR2 SMNVEV (reference sequence). V lost 3 bases to trimming and J lost 8 bases, with 17 bases between them. CDR3 sequence (DNA): TGTGCCAGCAGTTTTGCGAACAGGGTTTTTGACATTCAGTACTTC. Protein: CASSFANRVFDIQYF.

This chain uses TRBV6-6 with TRBJ1-1; 8 nucleotides agree with TRBD1. Per germline, CDR1 MNHNY and CDR2 SVGAGI (reference sequence). This CDR3 is built from 16 residues. V lost 3 bases and J lost 1; bases outside the gene matches: 7. The CDR3 sequence is CASSYYLTGGNTEAFF. The DNA for the CDR3 is TGTGCCAGCAGTTATTACCTAACAGGGGGGAACACTGAAGCTTTCTTT.

The J gene is TRBJ2-3, the V gene TRBV10-1; 9 nucleotides line up with TRBD1. Trimming took 8 bases from V and 4 from J; bases not matched to a gene: 10. This CDR3 is built from 15 residues. The germline gives CDR1 WNHNN, CDR2 SYGVQD (reference sequence). CDR3 sequence reads: CASPHRGRFADTQYF. CDR3 nucleotides: TGCGCCAGCCCCCACAGGGGGCGCTTCGCAGATACGCAGTATTTT.

The rearrangement uses TRBV21-1 and TRBJ2-7; the tabulated D call, TRBD1, remains unverified against the DNA. TRBV21-1 is an annotated pseudogene. The CDR3 length is 16 residues. The CDR3 bases are TGTGCCAGCAGCAAAGAAACGGGACAGGGGTACTACGAGCAGTACTTC. This gives the protein CASSKETGQGYYEQYF.

The chain has TRBV11-3 and TRBJ1-1; 11 positions agree with TRBD1. Germline V gives CDR1 SGHNT, CDR2 YENEEA. There are 16 residues in the CDR3. The V and J ends lost 5 bases and 6 bases, in that order; junction bases with no gene match: 11. The CDR3 region is CASSPRTGGLGAEAFF. The CDR3 DNA is TGTGCCAGCAGCCCGCGGACAGGGGGCTTAGGGGCTGAAGCTTTCTTT.

The chain links TRBV15 to TRBJ1-5, with 7 bases aligning to TRBD1. The CDR3 totals 14 residues. The germline V gene encodes CDR1 LNHNV and CDR2 YYDKDF (reference sequence). V was pared by 7 bases and J by 3 bases, with 6 bases of the junction left unmatched. CDR3 bases: TGTGCCACCAATACAGGGGTGGCCAATCAGCCCCAGCATTTT. It is translated as CATNTGVANQPQHF.

This rearrangement joins TRBV4-1 to TRBJ2-4, with 9 bases lining up with TRBD2. CDR1 and CDR2 (germline): MGHRA, YSYEKL. The CDR3 length is 19 residues. V was pared by 3 bases and J by 2 bases, with 14 bases of the junction left unmatched. The CDR3 DNA reads as TGCGCCAGCAGCCAGGGGAGTATGGCGGGGGGGAGGTCCAAAAACATTCAGTACTTC. Translation: CASSQGSMAGGRSKNIQYF.

V is TRBV19 and J is TRBJ2-5; D may be TRBD2 (6 bases). The germline V and J ends were trimmed by 7 bases and 5 bases, with 14 bases remaining between them. The CDR3 has 13 amino acids. CDR1 and CDR2 (germline): LNHDA, SQIVND (reference sequence). CDR3 protein: CASTGLPGETQYF. The DNA for the CDR3 is TGTGCCAGTACGGGACTCCCAGGGGAGACCCAGTACTTC.

This clone was seen a handful of times. The chain joins TRBV10-2 to TRBJ1-1; D is undetermined. V was shortened by 2 bases and J by 2 bases, with 9 bases between the two germline ends. Germline-derived CDR1 and CDR2 are WSHSY and SAAADI. The length of the CDR3 is 14 residues. The CDR3 sequence: CASSEGRVNTEAFF. The CDR3 nucleotides read TGCGCCAGCAGTGAGGGGAGAGTCAACACTGAAGCTTTCTTT.

This clone appeared a single time. The chain has TRBV7-2 and TRBJ1-1; tentative D call: TRBD1 (5 bases). The CDR3 extends over 13 amino acids. Deletions cut 1 base from V and 4 bases from J, with 7 bases between. From germline, CDR1 is SGHTA and CDR2 FQGNSA. CDR3 amino acids: CASSLGGGTEAFF. In DNA, the CDR3 is TGTGCCAGCAGCTTAGGGGGGGGCACTGAAGCTTTCTTT.

CDR3 nucleotides: TGTGCCAGCAGCTTGGATAGGGACAGGGGGTTAACTTTCTTT. Amino acid sequence: CASSLDRDRGLTFF. The rearrangement joins TRBV5-4 to TRBJ1-1, with 11 positions matching TRBD1. The CDR3 contains 14 residues. The V and J ends lost 0 bases and 12 bases, in that order; junction bases with no gene match: 7. The germline V gene has CDR1 SGHNT and CDR2 YYREEE (reference sequence).

The rearrangement uses TRBV7-2 and TRBJ2-7; 10 bases line up with TRBD2. The CDR3 contains 17 residues. Germline V gene data show CDR1 as SGHTA and CDR2 as FQGNSA. Unmatched junction bases numbered 11, after V lost 0 bases and J lost 6 bases. The CDR3 DNA follows: TGTGCCAGCAGCTTAGCGCGGAGCGGGGGGGTGACGGGCGAGCAGTACTTC. It yields the protein CASSLARSGGVTGEQYF.

The rearrangement joins TRBV4-3 to TRBJ2-7; D ambiguous. The CDR3 runs to 14 residues. V lost 0 bases to trimming and J lost 2 bases, with 8 bases between them. Germline V lookup: CDR1 LGHNA, CDR2 YSLEER. The CDR3 loop is CASSQETGAYEQYF. The CDR3 DNA follows: TGCGCCAGCAGCCAAGAGACCGGAGCCTACGAGCAGTACTTC.

This clone is a singleton in its sample. This chain uses TRBV6-4 with TRBJ2-3; 10 nucleotides line up with TRBD2. The J segment lost 10 bases and the V segment lost 3 bases, leaving 4 bases of the junction unmatched. This CDR3 is built from 13 residues. The germline V gene has CDR1 MRHNA and CDR2 SNTAGT. The CDR3 DNA reads TGTGCCAGCAGTGATCAGCGGGGGGGCTCGCAGTATTTT. Residues: CASSDQRGGSQYF.

J is TRBJ1-1 and V is TRBV7-9, with D possibly matching TRBD1 (6 bases). Trimming left V 3 bases short and J 1 base short, with 12 bases between. The germline CDR1 and CDR2 sequences are SEHNR and FQNEAQ (reference sequence). This CDR3 comprises 15 residues. This CDR3 reads CASSLDDRQNTEAFF. CDR3 DNA: TGTGCCAGCAGCTTGGACGACAGGCAGAACACTGAAGCTTTCTTT.

The CDR3 loop is CASSPGGDGYTF. In DNA, the CDR3 is TGTGCCAGCTCACCGGGGGGGGACGGCTACACCTTC. The chain links TRBV18 to TRBJ1-2; tentatively, D is TRBD1 (5 bases). Germline V gene data show CDR1 as KGHSH and CDR2 as LQKENI. Trimming took 3 bases from V and 8 from J, leaving 10 bases between them. The CDR3 runs to 12 residues.

V and J are TRBV27 and TRBJ2-3, with TRBD2 matching 16 bases. Germline CDR1 reads MNHEY; CDR2 reads SMNVEV (reference sequence). J lost 0 bases, V lost 8 bases, and 8 bases had no gene match. The CDR3 covers 18 residues. In DNA, the CDR3 is TGTGCCAGCGTGGGACTAGCGGGGGGGCGTTGGAGCACAGATACGCAGTATTTT. Translation: CASVGLAGGRWSTDTQYF.

V and J are TRBV7-9 and TRBJ2-5; TRBD1 might be the D (6 bases). The germline gives CDR1 SEHNR, CDR2 FQNEAQ (reference sequence). V was clipped by 1 base and J by 2 bases, with 17 bases between them. The CDR3 is made up of 17 amino acids. The CDR3 region is CASSLENLGTYQETQYF. CDR3 DNA: TGTGCCAGCAGCTTAGAAAACCTCGGGACATATCAAGAGACCCAGTACTTC.

This clone has a single count. The chain uses TRBV29-1 and TRBJ1-4; D may be TRBD1 (5 bases). Trimming pared 8 bases from V and 3 bases from J, leaving 16 bases between. Germline V gene data show CDR1 as SQVTM and CDR2 as ANQGSEA. This CDR3 region has 14 residues. Here the CDR3 reads CSYRGAGSNEKLFF. CDR3 coding DNA: TGCAGCTACCGAGGCGCAGGGTCTAATGAAAAACTGTTTTTT.

The chain joins TRBV7-8 to TRBJ2-5; D perhaps matches TRBD2 (6 bases). With 1 base removed from V and 1 base from J, the gap between germline ends came to 10 bases. This CDR3 region has 15 residues. Germline V gene data show CDR1 as SGHVS and CDR2 as FQNEAQ. In DNA, the CDR3 is TGTGCCAGCAGCTTAGTGCGGGGAATCCAAGAGACCCAGTACTTC. This sequence encodes CASSLVRGIQETQYF.

The chain couples TRBV2 to TRBJ1-2, with unresolved D. Trimming pared 6 bases from V and 4 bases from J, leaving 9 bases between. The CDR3 runs to 12 residues. The germline V gene has CDR1 SNHLY and CDR2 FYNNEI. CDR3 protein: CASRHTSYGYTF. CDR3 DNA sequence: TGTGCCAGCAGGCATACGAGCTATGGCTACACCTTC.

The sample holds one count of this clone. CDR3 amino acids: CASSVETGYGELFF. As DNA, the CDR3 is TGTGCCAGCAGCGTAGAGACAGGGTACGGGGAGCTGTTTTTT. The chain uses TRBV7-9 and TRBJ2-2; 7 bases agree with TRBD1. From germline, CDR1 is SEHNR and CDR2 FQNEAQ (reference sequence). The ends lost 5 bases at V and 7 bases at J; junction bases unmatched: 7. CDR3 length: 14 amino acids.

CDR3 sequence reads: CASSLVDSETQYF. For the CDR3, the DNA is TGTGCCAGCAGCTTGGTTGACTCAGAGACCCAGTACTTC. The J gene is TRBJ2-5, the V gene TRBV5-4; no firm D call. The germline V and J ends were trimmed by 0 bases and 4 bases, with 7 bases remaining between them. The CDR3 is made up of 13 amino acids. Germline assignment: CDR1 SGHNT and CDR2 YYREEE (reference sequence).

This rearrangement joins TRBV9 to TRBJ1-1, with 7 bases fitting TRBD1. With 0 bases clipped from V and 0 bases from J, the junction kept 2 bases outside the gene matches. This CDR3 is built from 15 residues. From germline, CDR1 is SGDLS and CDR2 YYNGEE. CDR3 nucleotides: TGTGCCAGCAGCGTAGAAAGGGGGCTGAACACTGAAGCTTTCTTT. It translates to CASSVERGLNTEAFF.

Points on this clone: This specimen includes other DNA sequences encoding the same CDR3. This chain connects TRBV29-1 to TRBJ1-1; possible D gene TRBD1, 5 bases. This CDR3 contains 12 residues. Germline CDR1 reads SQVTM; CDR2 reads ANQGSEA. The ends were cut back, 4 bases at V and 2 bases at J, with 8 bases in the middle. CDR3 protein: CSVGGGNTEAFF. For the CDR3, the DNA is TGCAGCGTTGGGGGGGGTAACACTGAAGCTTTCTTT.

In its sample, this clone was seen once. J is TRBJ2-7 and V is TRBV19, with D possibly TRBD2 on 5 matching bases. The CDR3 spans 13 residues. V was pared by 4 bases and J by 7 bases, with 14 bases between. CDR1 and CDR2 from the germline V gene are LNHDA and SQIVND (reference sequence). CDR3 coding DNA: TGTGCCAGTAGTACCGCCGGGGTGCGGGAGCAGTACTTC. Amino acid sequence: CASSTAGVREQYF.